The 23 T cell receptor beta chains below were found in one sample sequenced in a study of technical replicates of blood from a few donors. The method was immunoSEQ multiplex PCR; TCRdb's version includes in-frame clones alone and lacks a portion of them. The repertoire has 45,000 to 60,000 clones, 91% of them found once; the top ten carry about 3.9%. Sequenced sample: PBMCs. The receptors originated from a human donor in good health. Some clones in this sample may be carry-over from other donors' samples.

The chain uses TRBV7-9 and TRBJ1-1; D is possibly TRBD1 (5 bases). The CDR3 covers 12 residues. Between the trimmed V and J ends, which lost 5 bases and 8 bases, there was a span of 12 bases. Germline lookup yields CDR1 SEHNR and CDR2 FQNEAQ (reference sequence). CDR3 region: CASSPSGLEAFF. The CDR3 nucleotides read TGTGCCAGCAGCCCGTCAGGGTTGGAAGCTTTCTTT.

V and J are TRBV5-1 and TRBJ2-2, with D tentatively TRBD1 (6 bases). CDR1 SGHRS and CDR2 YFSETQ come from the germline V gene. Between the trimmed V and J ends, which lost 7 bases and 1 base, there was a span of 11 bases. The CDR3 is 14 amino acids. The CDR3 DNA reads TGCGCCAGCGGAGAACAGGGGAACACCGGGGAGCTGTTTTTT. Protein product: CASGEQGNTGELFF.

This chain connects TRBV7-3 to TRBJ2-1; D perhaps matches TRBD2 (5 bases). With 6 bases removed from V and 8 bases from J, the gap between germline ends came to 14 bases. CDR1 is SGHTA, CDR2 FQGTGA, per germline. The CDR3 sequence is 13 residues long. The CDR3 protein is CASSPTRLDEQFF. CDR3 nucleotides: TGTGCCAGCAGTCCTACTAGATTAGATGAGCAGTTCTTC.

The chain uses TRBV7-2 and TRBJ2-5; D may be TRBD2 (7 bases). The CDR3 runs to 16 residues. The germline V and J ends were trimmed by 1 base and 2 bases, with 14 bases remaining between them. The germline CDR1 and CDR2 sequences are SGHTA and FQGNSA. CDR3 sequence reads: CASSLGEGGLQETQYF. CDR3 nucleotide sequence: TGTGCCAGCAGCTTAGGGGAGGGGGGCCTTCAAGAGACCCAGTACTTC.

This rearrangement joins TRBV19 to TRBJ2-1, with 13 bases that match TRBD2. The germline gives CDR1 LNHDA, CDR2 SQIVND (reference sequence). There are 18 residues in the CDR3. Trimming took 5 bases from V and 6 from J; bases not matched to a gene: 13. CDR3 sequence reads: CASSPGPGTSGTPNEQFF. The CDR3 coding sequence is TGTGCCAGTAGTCCCGGACCCGGGACTAGCGGGACCCCCAATGAGCAGTTCTTC.

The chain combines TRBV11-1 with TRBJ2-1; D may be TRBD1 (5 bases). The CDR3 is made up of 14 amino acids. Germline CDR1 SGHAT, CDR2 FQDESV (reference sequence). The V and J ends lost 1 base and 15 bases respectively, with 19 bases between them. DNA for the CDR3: TGTGCCAGCAGCTTAGTGGCAGGGAAAAAGGAGTTGTTCTTC. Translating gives CASSLVAGKKELFF. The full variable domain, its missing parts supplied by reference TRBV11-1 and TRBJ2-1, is EAEVAQSPRYKITEKSQAVAFWCDPISGHATLYWYRQILGQGPELLVQFQDESVVDDSQLPKDRFSAERLKGVDSTLKIQPAELGDSAMYLCASSLVAGKKELFFGPGTRLTVL.

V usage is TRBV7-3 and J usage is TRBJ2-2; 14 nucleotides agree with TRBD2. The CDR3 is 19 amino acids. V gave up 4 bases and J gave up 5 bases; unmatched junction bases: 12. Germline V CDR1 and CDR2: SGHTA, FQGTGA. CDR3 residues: CASSSYFGTSGSRTGELFF. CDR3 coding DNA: TGTGCCAGCAGCTCCTACTTCGGGACTAGCGGGAGTAGGACCGGGGAGCTGTTTTTT.

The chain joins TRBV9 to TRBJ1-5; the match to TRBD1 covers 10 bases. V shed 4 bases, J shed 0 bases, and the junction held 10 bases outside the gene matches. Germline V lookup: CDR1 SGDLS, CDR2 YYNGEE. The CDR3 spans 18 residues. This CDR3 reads CASSSNRDRGPSNQPQHF. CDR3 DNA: TGTGCCAGCAGCTCTAACCGGGACAGGGGTCCTAGCAATCAGCCCCAGCATTTT. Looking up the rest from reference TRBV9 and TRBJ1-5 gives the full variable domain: DSGVTQTPKHLITATGQRVTLRCSPRSGDLSVYWYQQSLDQGLQFLIQYYNGEERAKGNILERFSAQQFPDLHSELNLSSLELGDSALYFCASSSNRDRGPSNQPQHFGDGTRLSIL.

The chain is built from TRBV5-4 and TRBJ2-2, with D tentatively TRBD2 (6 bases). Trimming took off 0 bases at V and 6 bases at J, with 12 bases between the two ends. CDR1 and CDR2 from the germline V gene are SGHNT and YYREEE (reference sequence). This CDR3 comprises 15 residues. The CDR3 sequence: CASSLAGGIAGELFF. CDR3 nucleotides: TGTGCCAGCAGCTTGGCTGGGGGGATCGCCGGGGAGCTGTTTTTT.

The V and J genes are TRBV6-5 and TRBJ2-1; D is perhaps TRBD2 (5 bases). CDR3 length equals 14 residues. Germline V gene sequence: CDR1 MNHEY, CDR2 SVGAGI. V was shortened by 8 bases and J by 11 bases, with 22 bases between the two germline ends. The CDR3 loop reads CASGDGSRSGKQFF. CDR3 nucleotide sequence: TGTGCCAGCGGAGATGGGTCCCGCTCCGGGAAGCAGTTCTTC.

CDR3 sequence: CASSTRLLTTYNSPLHF. The CDR3 DNA is TGTGCCAGCAGTACCCGACTGCTAACAACTTATAATTCACCCCTCCACTTT. This rearrangement joins TRBV27 to TRBJ1-6; D remains ambiguous. CDR3 size: 17 residues. Germline CDR1 and CDR2: MNHEY and SMNVEV (reference sequence). Trimming shortened V by 5 bases and J by 4 bases, and 18 bases separated the two germline ends.

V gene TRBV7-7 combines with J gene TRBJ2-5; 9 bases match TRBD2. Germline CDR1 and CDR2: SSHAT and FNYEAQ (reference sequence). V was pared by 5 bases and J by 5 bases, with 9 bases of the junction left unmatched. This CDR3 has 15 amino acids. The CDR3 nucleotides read TGTGCCAGCAGCCGCCGTGGCGGGAGGGTTGAGACCCAGTACTTC. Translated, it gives CASSRRGGRVETQYF.

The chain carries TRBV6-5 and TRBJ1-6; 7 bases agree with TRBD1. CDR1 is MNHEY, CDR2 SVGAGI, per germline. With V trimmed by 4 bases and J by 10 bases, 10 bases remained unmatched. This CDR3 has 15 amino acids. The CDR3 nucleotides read TGTGCCAGCAGTTCTAAACAGGGGTCCAGCTCACCCCTCCACTTT. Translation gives CASSSKQGSSSPLHF.

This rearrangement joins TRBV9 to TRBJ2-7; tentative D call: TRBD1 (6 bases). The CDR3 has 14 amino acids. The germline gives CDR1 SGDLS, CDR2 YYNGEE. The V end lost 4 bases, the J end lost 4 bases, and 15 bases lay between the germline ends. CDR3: CASSPNREQYEQYF. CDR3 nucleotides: TGTGCCAGCAGCCCAAACAGGGAACAATACGAGCAGTACTTC. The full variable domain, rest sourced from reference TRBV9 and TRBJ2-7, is DSGVTQTPKHLITATGQRVTLRCSPRSGDLSVYWYQQSLDQGLQFLIQYYNGEERAKGNILERFSAQQFPDLHSELNLSSLELGDSALYFCASSPNREQYEQYFGPGTRLTVT.

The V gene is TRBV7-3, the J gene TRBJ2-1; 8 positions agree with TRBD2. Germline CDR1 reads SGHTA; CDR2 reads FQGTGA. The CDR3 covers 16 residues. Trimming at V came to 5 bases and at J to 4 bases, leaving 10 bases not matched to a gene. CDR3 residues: CASSPSTSGPYNEQFF. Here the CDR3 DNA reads TGTGCCAGCAGCCCATCAACTAGCGGTCCTTACAATGAGCAGTTCTTC.

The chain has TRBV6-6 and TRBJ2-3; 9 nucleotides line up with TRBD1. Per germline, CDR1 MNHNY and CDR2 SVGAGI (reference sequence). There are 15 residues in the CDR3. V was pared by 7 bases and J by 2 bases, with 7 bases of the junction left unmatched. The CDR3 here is CASNDRGKDTDTQYF. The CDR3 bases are TGTGCCAGCAACGACAGGGGGAAGGACACAGATACGCAGTATTTT.

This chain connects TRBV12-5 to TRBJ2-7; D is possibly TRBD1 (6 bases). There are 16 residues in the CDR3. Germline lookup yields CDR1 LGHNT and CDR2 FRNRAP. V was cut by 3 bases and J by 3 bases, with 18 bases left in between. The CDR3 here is CASGFNGAGEFYEQYF. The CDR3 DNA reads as TGTGCTAGTGGTTTCAATGGGGCAGGGGAATTCTACGAGCAGTACTTC.

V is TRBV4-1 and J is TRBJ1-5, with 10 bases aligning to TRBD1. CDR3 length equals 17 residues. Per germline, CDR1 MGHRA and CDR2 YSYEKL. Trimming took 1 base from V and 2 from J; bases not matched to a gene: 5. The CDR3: CASSQAGTGVGNQPQHF. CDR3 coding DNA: TGCGCCAGCAGCCAAGCTGGGACAGGGGTGGGCAATCAGCCCCAGCATTTT.

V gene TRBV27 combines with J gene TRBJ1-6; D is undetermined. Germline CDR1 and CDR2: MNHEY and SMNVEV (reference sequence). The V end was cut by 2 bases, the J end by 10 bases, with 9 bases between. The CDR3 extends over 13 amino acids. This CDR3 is CASSLRTVSPLHF. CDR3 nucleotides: TGTGCCAGCAGTTTAAGAACAGTCTCACCCCTCCACTTT.

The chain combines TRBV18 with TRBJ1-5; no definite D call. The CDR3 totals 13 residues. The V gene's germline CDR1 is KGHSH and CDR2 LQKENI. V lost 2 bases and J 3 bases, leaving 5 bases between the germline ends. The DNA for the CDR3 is TGTGCCAGCTCACCAGCGGACAATCAGCCCCAGCATTTT. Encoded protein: CASSPADNQPQHF.

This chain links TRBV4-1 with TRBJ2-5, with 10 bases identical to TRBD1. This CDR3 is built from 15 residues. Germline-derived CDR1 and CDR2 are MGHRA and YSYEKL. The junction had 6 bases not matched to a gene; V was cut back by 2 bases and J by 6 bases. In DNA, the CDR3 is TGCGCCAGCAGCCAATTGACAGGGGGCGCAAAGACCCAGTACTTC. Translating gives CASSQLTGGAKTQYF.

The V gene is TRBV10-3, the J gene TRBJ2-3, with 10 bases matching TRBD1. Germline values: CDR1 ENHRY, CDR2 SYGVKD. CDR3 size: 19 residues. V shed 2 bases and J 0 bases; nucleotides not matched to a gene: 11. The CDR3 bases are TGTGCCATCAGTGAGGACAGGGGGCTACACTCAACTAGCACAGATACGCAGTATTTT. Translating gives CAISEDRGLHSTSTDTQYF.

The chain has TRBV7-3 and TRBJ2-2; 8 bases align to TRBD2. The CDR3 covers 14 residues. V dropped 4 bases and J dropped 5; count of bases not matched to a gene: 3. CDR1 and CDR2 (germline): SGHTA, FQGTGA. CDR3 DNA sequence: TGTGCCAGCAGCTCCGGGGGGGGAACCGGGGAGCTGTTTTTT. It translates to CASSSGGGTGELFF.